Reported below is one T cell receptor (beta chain). Germline V CDR1 and CDR2: MNHEY, SVGEGT. The length of the CDR3 is 16 residues. Trimming stripped 6 bases from V and 0 bases from J, with 14 bases between. MiXCR, run by TCRdb on the 5' RACE reads, gives a single entry per CDR3 protein. The table lists 150,000 to 200,000 distinct CDR3 sequences, around 15% of them singletons, with approximately 2.2% in the top ten. The sample comes from a study of T-cell memory formation after mild COVID-19. The sample consisted of PBMCs or a T cell subset sorted from them (not recorded which). The clonotype was recovered from an adult woman who had mild COVID-19 (a few samples of this study predate the infection). Cell type and time point are not known. J is TRBJ2-2 and V is TRBV6-2 or TRBV6-3; either TRBD1 or TRBD2 may fit D (5 bases each). In DNA form, the CDR3 reads TGTGCCAGCAGAACCGGGACGGAAGCGAACACCGGGGAGCTGTTTTTT. Residues: CASRTGTEANTGELFF.